The 26 T cell receptor beta chains below all came from one sample that was sequenced in a study of PD-1 blockade in classical Hodgkin lymphoma. Regarding time point: newly diagnosed, previously untreated cHL patient sample. TCRdb's copy holds only in-frame clones and misses some; the assay was immunoSEQ multiplex PCR. Counted here are tens of thousands of clones, approximately 95% occurring once; the ten biggest clones make up 3.5% to 5%. Sequenced: peripheral blood mononuclear cells (PBMCs). Source of these receptors: a human donor with classical Hodgkin lymphoma.

This clone was seen just once. CDR3 in DNA: TGCGCCAGTGTTAGGGACAGGGCCGGGACTGAAGCTTTCTTT. This gives the protein CASVRDRAGTEAFF. The rearrangement links TRBV10-2 to TRBJ1-1, with 9 bases matching TRBD1. Germline V lookup: CDR1 WSHSY, CDR2 SAAADI. The CDR3 runs 14 residues. Losses at the gene ends were 9 bases for V and 5 bases for J; bases not matched to a gene: 10.

The genes are TRBV9 and TRBJ1-1; the match to TRBD1 covers 8 bases. Unmatched junction bases numbered 6, after V lost 2 bases and J lost 3 bases. This CDR3 comprises 15 residues. CDR1 and CDR2 (germline): SGDLS, YYNGEE. CDR3 coding DNA: TGTGCCAGCAGCGTCGGACAGGGCGCTTACACTGAAGCTTTCTTT. It is translated as CASSVGQGAYTEAFF. The full variable domain, its missing parts supplied by reference TRBV9 and TRBJ1-1, is DSGVTQTPKHLITATGQRVTLRCSPRSGDLSVYWYQQSLDQGLQFLIQYYNGEERAKGNILERFSAQQFPDLHSELNLSSLELGDSALYFCASSVGQGAYTEAFFGQGTRLTVV.

The chain recombines TRBV9 with TRBJ1-1, with D possibly being TRBD1 (5 bases). The length of the CDR3 is 16 residues. The V end was cut by 0 bases, the J end by 0 bases, with 12 bases between. Germline loops: CDR1 SGDLS, CDR2 YYNGEE. CDR3: CASSVAHRGMNTEAFF. CDR3 coding DNA: TGTGCCAGCAGCGTAGCTCACCGGGGGATGAACACTGAAGCTTTCTTT.

In this sample, this clone turned up once. V is TRBV5-8 and J is TRBJ2-2, with 8 bases aligning to TRBD1. With 4 bases clipped from V and 6 bases from J, the junction kept 8 bases outside the gene matches. The length of the CDR3 is 15 residues. CDR1 is SGHTS and CDR2 is YDEGEE in the germline V gene. CDR3 loop: CASSPDRALAGELFF. CDR3 nucleotide sequence: TGTGCCAGCAGCCCGGACAGGGCTCTAGCCGGGGAGCTGTTTTTT.

This sequence joins TRBV6-5 and TRBJ2-3, with no clear D. The germline CDR1 and CDR2 sequences are MNHEY and SVGAGI. With 2 bases removed from V and 5 bases from J, the gap between germline ends came to 5 bases. The CDR3 is made up of 12 amino acids. The CDR3 DNA is TGTGCCAGCAGTTACCCGGGAGATACGCAGTATTTT. Translation gives CASSYPGDTQYF.

The chain is built from TRBV30 and TRBJ1-4, with no clear D. The CDR3 consists of 15 residues. Trimming took 5 bases from V and 0 from J, leaving 13 bases between them. Germline loops: CDR1 GTSNPN, CDR2 SVGIG (reference sequence). CDR3 nucleotides: TGTGCCTGGGGCCAGGACGGGACAACTAATGAAAAACTGTTTTTT. It specifies CAWGQDGTTNEKLFF.

V usage is TRBV7-9 and J usage is TRBJ2-3; D is possibly TRBD2 (5 bases). The CDR3 is 15 amino acids. Trimming pared 5 bases from V and 0 bases from J, leaving 12 bases between. Germline V lookup: CDR1 SEHNR, CDR2 FQNEAQ (reference sequence). The CDR3 reads CASSLKSGSTDTQYF. The DNA for the CDR3 is TGTGCCAGCAGCCTCAAATCGGGGAGCACAGATACGCAGTATTTT.

This clone was detected only a few times. The chain couples TRBV27 to TRBJ2-7; 7 bases are shared with TRBD1. CDR1 and CDR2 from the germline V gene are MNHEY and SMNVEV (reference sequence). V trimming: 5 bases; J trimming: 7 bases; junction bases outside the gene matches: 5. This CDR3 comprises 12 residues. The CDR3 spells CASSPQGSEQYF. CDR3 coding DNA: TGTGCCAGCAGTCCACAGGGGTCAGAGCAGTACTTC.

This rearrangement joins TRBV5-1 to TRBJ2-3, with 8 nucleotides matching TRBD1. Germline CDR1 and CDR2: SGHRS and YFSETQ. Germline trimming cut 4 bases from V and 6 bases from J; bases unmatched to any gene: 10. The CDR3 loop spans 15 amino acids. The CDR3: CASSIGTGVGDTQYF. In DNA form, the CDR3 reads TGCGCCAGCAGCATCGGGACAGGCGTTGGGGATACGCAGTATTTT.

The chain recombines TRBV18 with TRBJ1-1, with D perhaps TRBD1 (6 bases). The CDR3 sequence is 18 residues long. CDR1 is KGHSH and CDR2 is LQKENI in the germline V gene. Trimming left V 3 bases short and J 6 bases short, with 26 bases between. CDR3 DNA sequence: TGTGCCAGCTCACCTTCACTGGCGGGGGCTGGGTTGCTTTCTGAAGCTTTCTTT. Translation: CASSPSLAGAGLLSEAFF.

The V gene is TRBV5-1, the J gene TRBJ2-5; D is perhaps TRBD2 (5 bases). This CDR3 contains 15 residues. V dropped 2 bases and J dropped 4 bases, with 15 bases sitting between them. Germline CDR1 and CDR2: SGHRS and YFSETQ. The CDR3 loop is CASSFEGAARETQYF. The DNA of the CDR3 is TGCGCCAGCAGCTTCGAGGGTGCGGCGCGAGAGACCCAGTACTTC.

The genes are TRBV4-1 and TRBJ1-6; tentatively, D is TRBD1 (6 bases). This CDR3 has 18 amino acids. CDR1 and CDR2 from the germline V gene are MGHRA and YSYEKL. V was shortened by 0 bases and J by 7 bases, with 19 bases between the two germline ends. CDR3 coding DNA: TGCGCCAGCAGCCAAGAGGGGGCAGGGTTTGACCCGAATTCACCCCTCCACTTT. This codes for CASSQEGAGFDPNSPLHF.

As to this clone: One end of the junction is discordant with germline, which a read error may explain. CDR3 amino acids: CASSETGGSEQFF. DNA for the CDR3: TGTGCTAGCAGCGAGACAGGGGGTAGTGAGCAGTTCTTC. V usage is TRBV7-7 and J usage is TRBJ2-1; the match to TRBD1 covers 9 bases. This CDR3 spans 13 amino acids. Germline values: CDR1 SSHAT, CDR2 FNYEAQ (reference sequence).

The rearrangement uses TRBV4-2 and TRBJ2-5; tentatively, D is TRBD2 (6 bases). The CDR3 spans 20 residues. CDR1 LGHNA and CDR2 YNFKEQ come from the germline V gene. Trimming took 2 bases from V and 2 from J, leaving 27 bases between them. CDR3 amino acids: CASSQFLGTSSGRPQETQYF. CDR3 DNA sequence: TGTGCCAGCAGCCAATTTCTCGGGACTTCCTCGGGGCGGCCGCAAGAGACCCAGTACTTC.

This chain connects TRBV15 to TRBJ1-4; D gene ambiguous. CDR1 and CDR2 (germline): LNHNV, YYDKDF (reference sequence). CDR3 length: 16 amino acids. Trimming removed 1 base from V and 5 bases from J, with 14 bases in between. CDR3 protein: CATSRVRVRRNEKLFF. The CDR3, as DNA: TGTGCCACCAGCAGAGTTCGGGTCAGACGAAATGAAAAACTGTTTTTT.

This sequence joins TRBV6-1 and TRBJ1-1; 8 bases agree with TRBD1. Germline V CDR1 and CDR2: MNHNS, SASEGT. The length of the CDR3 is 17 residues. The trim removed 2 bases at V and 0 bases at J, leaving 8 bases unmatched. CDR3 DNA: TGTGCCAGCAGTGAATATACAGGGGGGAGCATGAACACTGAAGCTTTCTTT. Translating it yields CASSEYTGGSMNTEAFF.

The chain couples TRBV5-1 to TRBJ2-7, with TRBD2 matching over 8 bases. Germline V gene lookup returns CDR1 SGHRS and CDR2 YFSETQ. This CDR3 has 14 amino acids. The junction had 6 bases not matched to a gene; V was cut back by 1 base and J by 6 bases. CDR3 sequence (DNA): TGCGCCAGCAGCTTGCGCGGGGGGCCCTTCGAGCAGTACTTC. Translation: CASSLRGGPFEQYF. The whole variable domain, remainder taken from reference TRBV5-1 and TRBJ2-7, is KAGVTQTPRYLIKTRGQQVTLSCSPISGHRSVSWYQQTPGQGLQFLFEYFSETQRNKGNFPGRFSGRQFSNSRSEMNVSTLELGDSALYLCASSLRGGPFEQYFGPGTRLTVT.

The CDR3 here is CASSSPPDGIIEQYF. CDR3 nucleotide sequence: TGTGCCAGCAGTTCACCACCGGACGGGATAATCGAGCAGTACTTC. The chain recombines TRBV27 with TRBJ2-7; tentatively, D is TRBD2 (5 bases). The CDR3 is made up of 15 amino acids. Germline CDR1 MNHEY, CDR2 SMNVEV (reference sequence). With 4 bases removed from V and 6 bases from J, the gap between germline ends came to 19 bases.

The chain uses TRBV4-1 and TRBJ2-3; D is unclear. V lost 0 bases and J 10 bases, leaving 5 bases between the germline ends. The CDR3 length is 11 residues. Looked up from germline, CDR1 is MGHRA and CDR2 is YSYEKL. CDR3 protein: CASSQDAAQYF. The CDR3 DNA follows: TGCGCCAGCAGCCAAGATGCAGCGCAGTATTTT.

The chain uses TRBV11-3 and TRBJ2-3; 8 bases map to TRBD2. This CDR3 spans 17 amino acids. Germline CDR1 SGHNT, CDR2 YENEEA. V shed 5 bases and J 2 bases; nucleotides not matched to a gene: 12. The CDR3 protein is CASSPSSGSGVTDTQYF. CDR3 nucleotide sequence: TGTGCCAGCAGCCCCTCTAGTGGTAGCGGGGTCACAGATACGCAGTATTTT.

This sequence joins TRBV5-1 and TRBJ1-2, with 8 bases fitting TRBD1. Unmatched junction bases numbered 4, after V lost 4 bases and J lost 2 bases. CDR3 length: 14 residues. Per germline, CDR1 SGHRS and CDR2 YFSETQ. CDR3: CASSPDRANYGYTF. CDR3 sequence (DNA): TGCGCCAGCAGCCCGGACAGGGCGAACTATGGCTACACCTTC.

Comments on this clone: Sequence at one end of the junction differs from germline and may be a read error. This sequence joins TRBV23-1 and TRBJ1-4; 7 nucleotides agree with TRBD1. TRBV23-1 is an ORF, with its function uncertain. The length of the CDR3 is 11 residues. The CDR3 reads CASSCDRVVSF. CDR3 nucleotide sequence: TGCGCCAGCAGTTGCGACAGGGTTGTAAGCTTT.

V and J are TRBV7-8 and TRBJ1-2; weak D call: TRBD1 (6 bases). The V gene lost 2 bases and the J gene lost 2 bases, with 15 bases spanning the gap. Germline CDR1 reads SGHVS; CDR2 reads FQNEAQ. The CDR3 is made up of 16 amino acids. CDR3 residues: CASSLSEGGGNYGYTF. DNA of the CDR3: TGTGCCAGCAGCTTAAGTGAAGGAGGGGGGAACTATGGCTACACCTTC.

This chain joins TRBV5-8 and TRBJ1-2; D is unclear. The germline V and J ends were trimmed by 4 bases and 4 bases, with 20 bases remaining between them. Per germline, CDR1 SGHTS and CDR2 YDEGEE. The CDR3 contains 16 residues. The CDR3 loop is CASSLRSSALGYGYTF. For the CDR3, the DNA is TGTGCCAGCAGCCTCCGGAGTTCGGCCTTGGGCTATGGCTACACCTTC.

The genes are TRBV19 and TRBJ1-2, with TRBD1 identical over 7 bases. V gave up 4 bases and J gave up 5 bases; unmatched junction bases: 13. The V gene's germline CDR1 is LNHDA and CDR2 SQIVND (reference sequence). The CDR3 sequence is 16 residues long. CDR3 protein: CASSTLLPGTDYGYTF. In DNA form, the CDR3 reads TGTGCCAGTAGTACACTATTACCCGGGACAGATTATGGCTACACCTTC.

CDR3 DNA sequence: TGTGCCAGCCTCAGACAGGGGGTCACCCACGAGCAGTACTTC. Amino acid sequence: CASLRQGVTHEQYF. The gene calls are TRBV28 and TRBJ2-7; 9 nucleotides match TRBD1. The CDR3 contains 14 residues. The ends lost 8 bases at V and 5 bases at J; junction bases unmatched: 10. Germline V gene data show CDR1 as MDHEN and CDR2 as SYDVKM.